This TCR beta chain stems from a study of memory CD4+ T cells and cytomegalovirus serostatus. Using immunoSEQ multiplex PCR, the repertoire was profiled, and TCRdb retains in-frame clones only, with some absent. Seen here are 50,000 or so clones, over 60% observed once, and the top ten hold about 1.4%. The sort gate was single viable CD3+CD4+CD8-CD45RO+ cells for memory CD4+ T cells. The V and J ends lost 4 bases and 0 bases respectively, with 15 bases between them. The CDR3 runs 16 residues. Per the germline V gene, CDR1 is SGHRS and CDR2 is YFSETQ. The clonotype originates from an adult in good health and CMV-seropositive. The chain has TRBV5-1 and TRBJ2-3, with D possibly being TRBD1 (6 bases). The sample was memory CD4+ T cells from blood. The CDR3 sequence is CASSRGGVPSTDTQYF. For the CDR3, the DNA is TGCGCCAGCAGCCGAGGGGGAGTACCTAGCACAGATACGCAGTATTTT.